This TCR beta chain was found in a study of glioma-infiltrating T cells. Germline lookup yields CDR1 SQVTM and CDR2 ANQGSEA. The CDR3 has 13 amino acids. V lost 6 bases, J lost 1 base, and 3 bases stayed unmatched. Using RNA template, CDR3s of TCR alpha and beta were amplified with iRepertoire arm-PCR. Each CDR3 protein gets one entry after TCRdb re-called the multiplex PCR reads with MiXCR. The sample has approximately 190,000 distinct CDR3 sequences, roughly 32% seen once. This clonotype was detected many times. The sample was glioma tissue, nonneoplastic brain tissue, or PBMCs (not recorded which). The chain carries TRBV29-1 and TRBJ2-7, with 10 bases that match TRBD2. This clonotype was obtained from a human donor with low-grade glioma or glioblastoma, undergoing nonglioma brain surgery, or in good health (not recorded which). CDR3 sequence reads: CSVETSGSYEQYF. The CDR3 bases are TGCAGCGTAGAGACTAGCGGGTCCTACGAGCAGTACTTC.